This entry lists 10 T cell receptor beta chains sequenced from one sample in a study of blood T cells in healthy people across ages. The use of a sample-barcoded 5' primer and a J-beta primer mix characterized a second PCR of roughly 6 to 11 cycles. TCRdb recomputed calls from the 5' RACE reads with MiXCR, one row per CDR3 protein. The sample has over 1,500,000 distinct CDR3 sequences, roughly 49% seen once. The sequencing sample was made of blood. The receptors were sampled from a woman in her thirties or forties in good health.

CDR3 nucleotide sequence: TGTGCCAGCAGTCCAAGGACAGGGGCGATACGCACCTTC. The encoded protein is CASSPRTGAIRTF. This rearrangement joins TRBV12-3 or TRBV12-4 to TRBJ1-2; 9 bases are shared with TRBD1. V lost 5 bases to trimming and J lost 13 bases; unmatched junction nucleotides: 11. The CDR3 length is 13 residues.

The chain links TRBV7-3 to TRBJ2-2; D might be TRBD2 (5 bases). The CDR3 has 14 amino acids. The ends were cut back, 2 bases at V and 5 bases at J, with 9 bases in the middle. The germline V gene encodes CDR1 SGHTA and CDR2 FQGTGA. The CDR3 sequence is CASSLQRGTGELFF. The CDR3 DNA reads as TGTGCCAGCAGCTTACAAAGAGGGACCGGGGAGCTGTTTTTT.

V gene TRBV20-1 combines with J gene TRBJ2-1, with 8 bases identical to TRBD2. V was pared by 5 bases and J by 9 bases, with 15 bases of the junction left unmatched. The CDR3 loop spans 15 amino acids. Germline CDR1 DFQATT, CDR2 SNEGSKA (reference sequence). The CDR3 DNA reads as TGCAGTGCTCGCCTACATTCTCGGGGGGGCACTGAGCAGTTCTTC. Encoded protein: CSARLHSRGGTEQFF.

The chain combines TRBV2 with TRBJ2-7; 7 bases line up with TRBD1. The CDR3 runs to 15 residues. The germline V gene encodes CDR1 SNHLY and CDR2 FYNNEI. V gave up 6 bases and J gave up 7 bases; unmatched junction bases: 15. The CDR3 DNA follows: TGTGCCAGCAGCGCGCCGGGACAGAGTAACAATGAGCAGTACTTC. Translated: CASSAPGQSNNEQYF.

This clonotype was seen more than once but under ten times. The chain links TRBV25-1 to TRBJ2-7; 9 bases align to TRBD1. The DNA matches TRBJ2-5 better at its end, which makes the J call doubtful. Germline CDR1 MGHDK, CDR2 SYGVNS. This CDR3 region has 16 residues. The CDR3 protein is CASSVPGQGLRETQYF. The CDR3 DNA sequence: TGTGCCAGCAGTGTGCCCGGACAGGGGTTGCGGGAGACCCAGTACTTC.

The chain combines TRBV7-2 with TRBJ2-7; 10 bases fit TRBD1. This CDR3 region has 15 residues. Trimming at V came to 2 bases and at J to 5 bases, leaving 6 bases not matched to a gene. Per the germline V gene, CDR1 is SGHTA and CDR2 is FQGNSA. This CDR3 is CASSLSGTGVHEQYF. CDR3 DNA sequence: TGTGCCAGCAGCTTAAGCGGGACAGGGGTCCACGAGCAGTACTTC.

V usage is TRBV7-3 and J usage is TRBJ1-2, with 9 bases matching TRBD1. V lost 2 bases, J lost 4 bases, and 5 bases stayed unmatched. The CDR3 runs to 15 residues. The germline gives CDR1 SGHTA, CDR2 FQGTGA. CDR3 region: CASSLQQGAVYGYTF. CDR3 nucleotides: TGTGCCAGCAGCTTACAACAGGGGGCCGTCTATGGCTACACCTTC.

The chain has TRBV27 and TRBJ1-5, with TRBD1 matching 10 bases. The CDR3 sequence is 15 residues long. Germline CDR1 and CDR2: MNHEY and SMNVEV (reference sequence). Germline trimming cut 6 bases from V and 5 bases from J; bases unmatched to any gene: 7. DNA of the CDR3: TGTGCCAGCAGATTGGGACAGGGGAAGTATCAGCCCCAGCATTTT. Protein sequence: CASRLGQGKYQPQHF.

The chain carries TRBV7-9 and TRBJ2-5; 9 bases match TRBD1. This CDR3 is built from 16 residues. Germline V gene lookup returns CDR1 SEHNR and CDR2 FQNEAQ (reference sequence). J lost 5 bases, V lost 0 bases, and 7 bases had no gene match. The CDR3 is CASSLAGTGIAETQYF. CDR3 nucleotide sequence: TGTGCCAGCAGCTTAGCCGGGACAGGGATCGCGGAGACCCAGTACTTC.

This CDR3 is CASSLTPSYNEQYF. Written as DNA, the CDR3 is TGTGCCAGCAGTTTAACGCCCAGCTACAATGAGCAGTACTTC. The chain combines TRBV12-3 or TRBV12-4 with TRBJ2-1; D is unclear. The DNA matches TRBJ2-7 better at its end, which makes the J call doubtful. The length of the CDR3 is 14 residues.